This record concerns one TCR beta chain sequence. Its recognized antigen is unknown. It has no much larger one-base neighbor in the sample; base qualities were not kept. The immunoSEQ assay, a bias-controlled multiplex PCR using V- and J-specific primers, was used to amplify TCR beta CDR3 regions from genomic DNA. In a second PCR step, the CDR3 amplicons were tagged with a proprietary barcode plus Illumina adapter sequences. An Illumina MiSeq instrument was used to sequence the CDR3 libraries. Processing in the source paper ran as follows. Export and quality control were done with immunoSEQ Analyzer 3.0, while downstream analyses used R Bioconductor and Immunarch. Only productive rearrangements in the normalized downsampled data set were used to calculate repertoire metrics. In the normalized cohort, clonotypes with more than 5 templates were defined as pathologically expanded. The Inverse Simpson Index served as the measure of repertoire diversity. The non-normalized data set was used for CMV-specificity analyses so that all clonotypes could be captured. Sourced from immuneACCESS, this table was stored by TCRdb with only in-frame sequences that have V and J called. A share of the clones is absent; for the studies checked, an unresolved V gene accounts for under half, and the remainder has no known explanation. The V and J calls and clone size come from that table; D and trimming were worked out from the DNA. The sample includes over 10,000 clones, with about 80% observed a single time. The ten biggest clones cover around 5.5% of the sample.

The time point label here, explained by the study, means: 100 days after allo-HCT. Blood from recipients was drawn about 28 days before transplant and again at days 30, 100 and 180 after transplant. Nuclei Lysis Solution was used to extract genomic DNA from fresh or cryopreserved unfractionated peripheral blood mononuclear cells. The data derive from a study of T cell clonotyping in hematopoietic cell transplantation (dated by TCRdb to the early 2020s). For context, the study as a whole: A total of 110 to 150 blood samples were collected in the study from approximately 32 consecutive transplant recipients and their related donors. Recruitment of patients ran from 2015 to early 2017, and follow-up continued until late 2020 or until death. Overall study outcomes, separate from this receptor: Overlap with donor repertoires was found for only a small fraction of recipient repertoires, with over 95% found to appear de novo at the given depth. Inverse Simpson Index values from donors and from recipients before transplant predicted broader TCR repertoire diversity after transplant. Recipient TCR diversity fell after transplant, with pathologically expanded clonotypes rising progressively from day 30 to day 180. The sample size was limited, and because cells were not sorted, the contributions of CD4 and CD8 repertoires could not be separated.

The germline V gene yields SGHRS for CDR1 and YFSETQ for CDR2. The CDR3 spans 13 residues, from the cysteine through the phenylalanine. Here the CDR3 DNA is all that survives: 39 bases in frame from base 1. V is cut by 0 bases and J by 6 bases, and the space between the germline ends is 10 bases. The chain employs TRBV5-1 and TRBJ2-7; the D gene is perhaps TRBD2, on 5 matching bases. This receptor was identified in a female patient between 35 and 55 years old who had an allogeneic stem cell transplant from a related donor, so T cells may come from the graft donor. Some clones in this sample may be carry-over from other donors' samples. This specimen consisted of PBMCs, obtained 100 days after allogeneic stem cell transplant. The nucleotide sequence is TGCGCCAGCAGCTTGGGCCCGGGGATCGAGCAGTACTTC. This is translated as CASSLGPGIEQYF.